One and the same sample provided the 20 T cell receptor beta chains below, sequenced in a study of blood T cell repertoires in COVID-19. Profiled with immunoSEQ multiplex PCR; TCRdb holds only in-frame clones, not every one. The sample lists more than 200,000 clones, around 89% occurring once. The sequenced material came from peripheral blood. The source is a man in his thirties or forties with COVID-19, enrolled during active disease.

The V gene is TRBV27, the J gene TRBJ1-2; TRBD1 matches at 9 bases. The germline V gene encodes CDR1 MNHEY and CDR2 SMNVEV (reference sequence). CDR3 length: 15 amino acids. The V and J ends lost 10 bases and 1 base, in that order; junction bases with no gene match: 10. DNA of the CDR3: TGTGCCACCACCAGGATGACAGGGGGTAACTATGGCTACACCTTC. Its protein is CATTRMTGGNYGYTF.

J is TRBJ2-7 and V is TRBV7-3; TRBD1 matches 9 bases. Germline V gives CDR1 SGHTA, CDR2 FQGTGA. The CDR3 covers 15 residues. The ends lost 2 bases at V and 0 bases at J; junction bases unmatched: 2. Here the CDR3 DNA reads TGTGCCAGCAGCTTAGGGACAGGGAGCTCCTACGAGCAGTACTTC. This codes for CASSLGTGSSYEQYF.

V is TRBV9 and J is TRBJ2-3, with TRBD2 matching 7 bases. Germline V CDR1 and CDR2: SGDLS, YYNGEE. V was clipped by 4 bases and J by 3 bases; unmatched bases: 8. There are 15 residues in the CDR3. This chain's CDR3 is CASSHRGVDTDTQYF. The CDR3 DNA reads TGTGCCAGCAGCCACCGGGGGGTCGATACAGATACGCAGTATTTT.

The gene calls are TRBV2 and TRBJ2-7, with a weak D call TRBD1 (6 bases). Trimming shortened V by 6 bases and J by 2 bases, and 14 bases separated the two germline ends. The CDR3 totals 14 residues. Germline V CDR1 and CDR2: SNHLY, FYNNEI. The CDR3 sequence is CASRERTVAYEQYF. In nucleotides, the CDR3 is TGTGCCAGCAGAGAACGGACAGTAGCCTACGAGCAGTACTTC.

This rearrangement joins TRBV2 to TRBJ1-1; D may be TRBD1 (6 bases). CDR3 length equals 12 residues. Germline V gives CDR1 SNHLY, CDR2 FYNNEI. V was cut by 7 bases and J by 1 base, with 7 bases left in between. CDR3 DNA sequence: TGTGCCAGCACGGGACAGAACACTGAAGCTTTCTTT. It translates to CASTGQNTEAFF.

The V and J genes are TRBV29-1 and TRBJ1-1, with no clear D. The germline V gene has CDR1 SQVTM and CDR2 ANQGSEA. V was shortened by 7 bases and J by 0 bases, with 12 bases between the two germline ends. The CDR3 is made up of 13 amino acids. This chain's CDR3 is CSGHMYMNTEAFF. CDR3 sequence (DNA): TGCAGCGGTCATATGTACATGAACACTGAAGCTTTCTTT.

This clone was detected only once. The chain recombines TRBV28 with TRBJ1-1; 8 bases line up with TRBD1. Unmatched junction bases numbered 10, after V lost 2 bases and J lost 2 bases. In germline, CDR1 is MDHEN, CDR2 SYDVKM. The CDR3 runs 17 residues. As DNA, the CDR3 is TGTGCCAGCAGTTTACTTACAGGGGGAAAAGTAAACACTGAAGCTTTCTTT. Its protein product is CASSLLTGGKVNTEAFF.

The CDR3 protein is CASRERNQPQHF. The CDR3, as DNA: TGTGCCAGCAGAGAGAGGAATCAGCCCCAGCATTTT. The chain has TRBV2 and TRBJ1-5; D is unclear. The CDR3 is 12 residues long. The germline V gene encodes CDR1 SNHLY and CDR2 FYNNEI. V was pared by 6 bases and J by 4 bases, with 7 bases between.

The chain carries TRBV11-2 and TRBJ2-7, with D possibly matching TRBD1 (6 bases). The CDR3 is 15 residues long. Germline loops: CDR1 SGHAT, CDR2 FQNNGV. V gave up 0 bases and J gave up 4 bases, with 13 bases separating them. The CDR3 nucleotides are TGTGCCAGCAGCTTAGATCGCGACAGGTGGTACGAGCAGTACTTC. Translation gives CASSLDRDRWYEQYF.

V and J are TRBV18 and TRBJ2-7, with D uncertain. The CDR3 runs 14 residues. CDR1 KGHSH and CDR2 LQKENI come from the germline V gene. V gave up 0 bases and J gave up 5 bases, with 11 bases separating them. This CDR3 is CASSPPGQRHEQYF. Written as DNA, the CDR3 is TGTGCCAGCTCACCACCTGGCCAGCGTCACGAGCAGTACTTC.

This clone has a single count. The chain carries TRBV6-5 and TRBJ2-7, with 8 bases identical to TRBD2. Germline V gene data show CDR1 as MNHEY and CDR2 as SVGAGI. After removal of 2 bases from V and 3 bases from J, the junction contained 6 bases not matched to a gene. The CDR3 length is 15 residues. CDR3 in amino acids: CASSYAASGGYEQYF. CDR3 bases: TGTGCCAGCAGTTACGCAGCAAGCGGGGGCTACGAGCAGTACTTC.

This chain links TRBV4-3 with TRBJ2-7; TRBD2 matches at 13 bases. This CDR3 is 15 amino acids long. CDR1 and CDR2 (germline): LGHNA, YSLEER. With V trimmed by 2 bases and J by 4 bases, 2 bases remained unmatched. The CDR3 loop is CASSQTSGRVYEQYF. In DNA form, the CDR3 reads TGCGCCAGCAGCCAAACTAGCGGGAGGGTTTACGAGCAGTACTTC.

This rearrangement joins TRBV7-8 to TRBJ2-5, with D uncertain. Trimming removed 1 base at V and 4 bases at J, with 4 bases between. Germline CDR1 and CDR2: SGHVS and FQNEAQ. The CDR3 sequence is 12 residues long. The CDR3 DNA is TGTGCCAGCAGCTTAGTTCTAGAGACCCAGTACTTC. Residues: CASSLVLETQYF.

The DNA for the CDR3 is TGTGCCAGCAGCGTAGTTGACGGGGGGGCCTTTTCCCAGCAGTTCTTC. This encodes CASSVVDGGAFSQQFF. The V call is TRBV9, the J call TRBJ2-1; 8 bases match TRBD2. CDR1 and CDR2 (germline): SGDLS, YYNGEE. CDR3 length: 16 amino acids. The V segment lost 0 bases and the J segment 11 bases; nucleotides outside the gene matches: 13.

This rearrangement joins TRBV6-5 to TRBJ1-4, with D maybe TRBD1 (6 bases). The germline CDR1 and CDR2 sequences are MNHEY and SVGAGI. Trimming took off 4 bases at V and 4 bases at J, with 13 bases between the two ends. The CDR3 consists of 15 residues. The DNA for the CDR3 is TGTGCCAGCAGTTCCCGGACAGCAGATAATGAAAAACTGTTTTTT. Translation: CASSSRTADNEKLFF.

The J gene is TRBJ1-2, the V gene TRBV5-1; the match to TRBD1 covers 8 bases. Germline CDR1 is SGHRS and CDR2 is YFSETQ. J was trimmed by 0 bases and V by 4 bases; bases with no gene match: 8. This CDR3 has 16 residues. Here the CDR3 reads CASSPGQGLANYGYTF. CDR3 coding DNA: TGCGCCAGCAGCCCTGGACAGGGCCTAGCTAACTATGGCTACACCTTC.

The J gene is TRBJ2-1, the V gene TRBV27; weak D call: TRBD2 (5 bases). Germline V lookup: CDR1 MNHEY, CDR2 SMNVEV (reference sequence). CDR3 size: 17 residues. Deletions cut 3 bases from V and 3 bases from J, with 18 bases between. The DNA for the CDR3 is TGTGCCAGCAGTTTTCCCCTCGAGGGTTTGAGCTACAATGAGCAGTTCTTC. Its translation is CASSFPLEGLSYNEQFF.

The rearrangement uses TRBV10-3 and TRBJ2-7, with TRBD1 matching 7 bases. Germline values: CDR1 ENHRY, CDR2 SYGVKD. This CDR3 region has 15 residues. V lost 0 bases, J lost 5 bases, and 7 bases stayed unmatched. In DNA form, the CDR3 reads TGTGCCATCAGTGAGTCGAGACAGGGTCGGAACGAGCAGTACTTC. Protein: CAISESRQGRNEQYF.

This sequence joins TRBV28 and TRBJ1-5; 7 bases align to TRBD1. The CDR3 length is 15 residues. Trimming removed 2 bases from V and 7 bases from J; junction bases left unmatched: 8. Germline V CDR1 and CDR2: MDHEN, SYDVKM. CDR3 amino acids: CASSLQTGARQPQHF. The CDR3 DNA sequence: TGTGCCAGCAGTTTACAAACAGGGGCGAGACAGCCCCAGCATTTT.

J is TRBJ2-1 and V is TRBV28; D may be TRBD2 (6 bases). Looked up from germline, CDR1 is MDHEN and CDR2 is SYDVKM. The ends were cut back, 5 bases at V and 2 bases at J, with 19 bases in the middle. This CDR3 region has 17 residues. The CDR3 loop reads CASSPAPGRGAYNEQFF. The CDR3 DNA reads as TGTGCCAGCAGTCCGGCCCCGGGGCGGGGAGCCTACAATGAGCAGTTCTTC.